The clone carrying this TCR beta chain appeared a few times. What it binds is unknown. This sample stems from a study of regulatory T cells in long-lasting Graves disease. Through Arm-PCR of CDR3 regions and iRepertoire HTBI primers, TCR beta libraries were built. From the multiplex PCR reads, TCRdb called clonotypes with MiXCR, one entry per CDR3 protein. The sample contains approximately 400,000 distinct CDR3 sequences, 14% to 15% of which appear only once. General study findings and limits: Less diverse TCR repertoires were seen in persistent Graves' patients than in newly diagnosed ones. Favored gene segments in persistent disease were TRBV28, TRBJ1-2 and TRBJ2-5.

Described time point: newly diagnosed GD, antithyroid drugs for less than 3 months. PBMCs provided the RNA from which the TCR library was made. V lost 3 bases and J 8 bases, leaving 16 bases between the germline ends. The CDR3 sequence is 14 residues long. This sample also belongs to another study, concerning T cells in Graves' hyperthyroidism and ophthalmopathy. That report notes: A lack of ophthalmopathy progression within 18 months defined stable Graves' hyperthyroidism.

The source was peripheral blood mononuclear cells (PBMCs), collected at new diagnosis, from a patient treated with antithyroid drugs. The source of this sequence is a woman aged 30 to 39 with Graves disease. This chain joins TRBV12-3 or TRBV12-4 and TRBJ1-2, with D perhaps TRBD1 (6 bases). The CDR3 protein is CASSFRAGARGYTF. CDR3 DNA sequence: TGTGCCAGCAGTTTTCGGGCGGGGGCTCGCGGCTACACCTTC.